This TCR beta chain derives from a study of blood T cell repertoires in COVID-19. The CDR3 contains 16 residues. Losses at the gene ends were 0 bases for V and 2 bases for J; bases not matched to a gene: 3. The germline gives CDR1 LGHDT, CDR2 YNNKEL (reference sequence). The method was immunoSEQ multiplex PCR; TCRdb's version includes in-frame clones alone and lacks a portion of them. In the table there are about 38,000 clones, around 74% of which are singletons. Sequenced material: peripheral blood. The rearrangement links TRBV3-1 (or the pseudogene TRBV3-2) to TRBJ2-2; 7 nucleotides agree with TRBD2. The sequence derives from a man aged 65-85 years with COVID-19, enrolled during active disease. CDR3 coding DNA: TGTGCCAGCAGCCAAGAGACTAGCCTTAACACCGGGGAGCTGTTTTTT. It is translated as CASSQETSLNTGELFF.